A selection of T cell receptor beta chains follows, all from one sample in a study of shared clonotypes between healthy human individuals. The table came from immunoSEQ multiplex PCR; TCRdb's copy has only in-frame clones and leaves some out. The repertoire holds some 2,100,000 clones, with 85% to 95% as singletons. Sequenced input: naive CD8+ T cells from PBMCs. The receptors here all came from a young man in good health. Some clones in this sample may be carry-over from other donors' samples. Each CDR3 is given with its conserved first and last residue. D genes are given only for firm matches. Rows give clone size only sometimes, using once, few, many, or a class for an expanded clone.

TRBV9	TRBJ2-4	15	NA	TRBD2	TGTGCCAGCAGCGTAGTGGCGGGAGGGAAAAACATTCAGTACTTC	CASSVVAGGKNIQYF
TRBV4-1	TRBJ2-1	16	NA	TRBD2	TGCGCCAGCAGCCTCTGGACTAGCGGGAGGGCCAATGAGCAGTTCTTC	CASSLWTSGRANEQFF
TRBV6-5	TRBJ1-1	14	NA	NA	TGTGCCAGCAGTTACGGTGCAGGCGACAAGGGAGCTTTCTTT	CASSYGAGDKGAFF
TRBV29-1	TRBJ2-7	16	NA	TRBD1	TGCAGCGTTGAAGGTGGGGAGACAGGGAATTCCTACGAGCAGTACTTC	CSVEGGETGNSYEQYF
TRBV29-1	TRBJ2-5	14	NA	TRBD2	TGCAGCGTCGGGAGGGCTGCCCCTCAAGAGACCCAGTACTTC	CSVGRAAPQETQYF
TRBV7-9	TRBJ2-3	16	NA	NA	TGTGCCAGCAGGGGGGGCCGGGACTACTTCACAGATACGCAGTATTTT	CASRGGRDYFTDTQYF
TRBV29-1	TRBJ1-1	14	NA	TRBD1	TGCAGCGTTATCCTTTTGGGACAGGGGGCGGACGCTTTCTTT	CSVILLGQGADAFF
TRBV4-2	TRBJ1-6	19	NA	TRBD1	TGTGCCAGCAGCCAAGAAAGGCCGGGACAGACCTTCTATAATTCACCCCTCCACTTT	CASSQERPGQTFYNSPLHF
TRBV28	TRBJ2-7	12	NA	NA	TGTGCCAGCAGTCGGGACGGCTACGAGCAGTACTTC	CASSRDGYEQYF
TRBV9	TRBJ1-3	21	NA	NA	TGTGCCAGCAGCGTACGAGATGTCAGGGGCCCCCAACATCTCTCTGGAAACACCATATATTTT	CASSVRDVRGPQHLSGNTIYF
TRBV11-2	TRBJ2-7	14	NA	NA	TGTGCCAGCACCCCTTGGAGGGCGGTGGCCGAGCAGTACTTC	CASTPWRAVAEQYF
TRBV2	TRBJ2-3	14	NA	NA	TGTGCCAGCAGTGGGGGGCTAGCGGCAGATACGCAGTATTTT	CASSGGLAADTQYF
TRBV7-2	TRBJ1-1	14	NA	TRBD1	TGTGCCAGCAGCCGAACAGGGGTGAACACTGAAGCTTTCTTT	CASSRTGVNTEAFF
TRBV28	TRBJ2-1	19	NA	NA	TGTGCCAGCAGTTGGGAGGAAGGACCGAGTAATAATGGCTACAATGAGCAGTTCTTC	CASSWEEGPSNNGYNEQFF
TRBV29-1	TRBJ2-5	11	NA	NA	TGCAGCGCCTTGACATTGGAGACCCAGTACTTC	CSALTLETQYF
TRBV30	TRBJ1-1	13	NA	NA	TGTGCCTGGAGTGTAATGTCATACACTGAAGCTTTCTTT	CAWSVMSYTEAFF
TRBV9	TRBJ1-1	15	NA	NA	TGTGCCAGCAGCAATCCAAAACAGGGGAACACTGAAGCTTTCTTT	CASSNPKQGNTEAFF
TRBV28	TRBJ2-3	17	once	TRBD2	TGTGCCAGCAGTCCCATGACTAGCGGGAGGGTCACAGATACGCAGTATTTT	CASSPMTSGRVTDTQYF
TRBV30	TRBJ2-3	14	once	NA	TGTGCCTGGAGTGATCTAGCTTTCACAGATACGCAGTATTTT	CAWSDLAFTDTQYF
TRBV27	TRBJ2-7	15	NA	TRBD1	TGTGCCAGCAGAGCCGGGACAGGGAGTTTCTACGAGCAGTACTTC	CASRAGTGSFYEQYF
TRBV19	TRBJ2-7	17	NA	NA	TGTGCCAGTAGTAAACGGACTGGCAGGGAATACCACTACGAGCAGTACTTC	CASSKRTGREYHYEQYF
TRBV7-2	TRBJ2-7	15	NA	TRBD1	TGTGCCAGCAGCCCCCGGACAGGGGGCTCCTACGAGCAGTACTTC	CASSPRTGGSYEQYF
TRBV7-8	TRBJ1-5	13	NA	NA	TGTGCCAGCAGCTTGAGTAATGCTCAGCCCCAGCATTTT	CASSLSNAQPQHF
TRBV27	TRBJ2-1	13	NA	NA	TGTGCCAGCAGTTTACACGGTAACAATGAGCAGTTCTTC	CASSLHGNNEQFF
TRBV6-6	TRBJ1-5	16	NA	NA	TGTGCCAGCAGTCCCTATGGGGTTTATAGCAATCAGCCCCAGCATTTT	CASSPYGVYSNQPQHF
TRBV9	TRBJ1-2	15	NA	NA	TGTGCCAGCAGCGTAACCCTGACAGCGAGCTATGGCTACACCTTC	CASSVTLTASYGYTF
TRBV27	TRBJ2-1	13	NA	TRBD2	TGTGCCAGCGCGGGACTAGTATGGAATGAGCAGTTCTTC	CASAGLVWNEQFF
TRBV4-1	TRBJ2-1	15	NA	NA	TGCGCCAGCAGCCAAGAGGCCGGGACCCCTGGTGAGCAGTTCTTC	CASSQEAGTPGEQFF
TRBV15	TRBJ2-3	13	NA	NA	TGTGCCACCAGCGCCCCTCCTCAAGATACGCAGTATTTT	CATSAPPQDTQYF
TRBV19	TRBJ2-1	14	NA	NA	TGTGCCAGCCAGGCAGAGAGGTATTACAATGAGCAGTTCTTC	CASQAERYYNEQFF
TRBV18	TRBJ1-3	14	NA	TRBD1	TGTGCCAGCTCACCAGACAGGGCTGGAAACACCATATATTTT	CASSPDRAGNTIYF
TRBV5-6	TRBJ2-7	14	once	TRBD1	TGTGCCAGCAGCCGTCCGGGACAGCACTACGAGCAGTACTTC	CASSRPGQHYEQYF
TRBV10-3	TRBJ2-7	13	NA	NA	TGTGCCACCAGCCAGGGACTTTCCTACGAGCAGTACTTC	CATSQGLSYEQYF
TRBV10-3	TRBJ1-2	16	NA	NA	TGTGCCATCAGTGAGCCAGGGGTGTCCGCCGGCTATGGCTACACCTTC	CAISEPGVSAGYGYTF
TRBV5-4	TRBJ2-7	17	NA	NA	TGTGCCAGCAGCTTGGGGTGGGGGAAACGTTCCCCCTACGAGCAGTACTTC	CASSLGWGKRSPYEQYF
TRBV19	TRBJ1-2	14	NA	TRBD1	TGTGCCAGTGTACAGGGGGCCGCGCGCTATGGCTACACCTTC	CASVQGAARYGYTF
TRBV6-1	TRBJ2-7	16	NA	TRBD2	TGTGCCAGCAGTGGGACCGCGCGGGAGGCCTCCTACGAGCAGTACTTC	CASSGTAREASYEQYF
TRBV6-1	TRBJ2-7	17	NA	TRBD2	TGTGCCAGCAGTGATGGCGCGGGGGTCGAACCGTGGTGGGAGCAGTACTTC	CASSDGAGVEPWWEQYF